The 16 T cell receptor beta chains below all came from one sample that was sequenced in a study of Tregs in tolerant kidney transplant recipients. Clones were read by immunoSEQ multiplex PCR, and TCRdb kept only the in-frame ones, dropping some. The table has about 120,000 clones, about 90% seen once; the top ten hold roughly 0.63%. Input material: CD4+ T cells from blood. The receptors stem from a human donor in good health.

J is TRBJ2-1 and V is TRBV5-1; tentative D call: TRBD1 (5 bases). This CDR3 has 17 amino acids. V shed 0 bases and J shed 0 bases, with 13 bases lying between them. Germline V CDR1 and CDR2: SGHRS, YFSETQ. The CDR3 sequence: CASSLATTGASYNEQFF. The CDR3 DNA sequence: TGCGCCAGCAGCTTGGCTACCACTGGGGCCTCCTACAATGAGCAGTTCTTC.

The rearrangement joins TRBV5-4 to TRBJ1-4; the D is unclear. The germline V gene has CDR1 SGHNT and CDR2 YYREEE (reference sequence). Trimming cost V 4 bases and J 0 bases, with 13 bases left between them. The CDR3 is 16 amino acids. The CDR3 sequence is CASSRGGAATNEKLFF. Written as DNA, the CDR3 is TGTGCCAGCAGCCGAGGTGGCGCAGCAACTAATGAAAAACTGTTTTTT.

This chain links TRBV5-1 with TRBJ2-2; 7 bases line up with TRBD1. Germline values: CDR1 SGHRS, CDR2 YFSETQ. CDR3 size: 15 residues. V was pared by 0 bases and J by 6 bases, with 5 bases of the junction left unmatched. Written as DNA, the CDR3 is TGCGCCAGCAGCTTGGGGTCCCAGGGGGCCGGGGAGCTGTTTTTT. Protein: CASSLGSQGAGELFF.

V is TRBV7-6 and J is TRBJ2-1; D remains ambiguous. The V gene's germline CDR1 is SGHVS and CDR2 FNYEAQ. The CDR3 is 13 amino acids. Trimming shortened V by 5 bases and J by 4 bases, and 9 bases separated the two germline ends. CDR3 DNA: TGTGCCAGCAGCACTCAGTCGTACAATGAGCAGTTCTTC. Protein product: CASSTQSYNEQFF.

This chain connects TRBV11-3 to TRBJ2-2; D could derive from TRBD1 or TRBD2 (5 bases each). The germline V gene encodes CDR1 SGHNT and CDR2 YENEEA. V was trimmed by 4 bases and J by 4 bases, leaving 16 bases between them. The CDR3 contains 16 residues. CDR3 sequence (DNA): TGTGCCAGCAGCTCAGGGAGCTTAGGGGCCACCGGGGAGCTGTTTTTT. Translating it yields CASSSGSLGATGELFF.

A note on this clone: The sample has other DNA sequences that encode this CDR3 too. The rearrangement joins TRBV30 to TRBJ2-5; D ambiguous. V lost 3 bases and J 1 base, leaving 6 bases between the germline ends. CDR3 length: 12 amino acids. Germline V CDR1 and CDR2: GTSNPN, SVGIG (reference sequence). This CDR3 reads CAWSEIQETQYF. The CDR3 DNA sequence: TGTGCCTGGAGCGAGATCCAAGAGACCCAGTACTTC.

The chain recombines TRBV11-2 with TRBJ2-7, with a tentative D call TRBD2 (5 bases). The V gene lost 4 bases and the J gene lost 1 base, with 11 bases spanning the gap. Germline lookup yields CDR1 SGHAT and CDR2 FQNNGV. The CDR3 sequence is 14 residues long. The CDR3 spells CASSSPRGSYEQYF. For the CDR3, the DNA is TGTGCCAGCAGCTCCCCGCGCGGGTCCTACGAGCAGTACTTC.

As concerns this clone: Additional DNA sequences in this sample encode the identical CDR3. V and J are TRBV18 and TRBJ1-1; unclear D gene. The CDR3 length is 13 residues. Germline-derived CDR1 and CDR2 are KGHSH and LQKENI. V was shortened by 3 bases and J by 0 bases, with 5 bases between the two germline ends. In DNA, the CDR3 is TGTGCCAGCTCACCCGCAATGAACACTGAAGCTTTCTTT. Amino acid sequence: CASSPAMNTEAFF.

V is TRBV7-9 and J is TRBJ2-7; D is perhaps TRBD1 or TRBD2 (6 bases each). V lost 5 bases and J lost 4, with 15 bases in between. The CDR3 consists of 14 residues. Germline-derived CDR1 and CDR2 are SEHNR and FQNEAQ (reference sequence). The DNA of the CDR3 is TGTGCCAGCAGCCGAGGAGGGGGAGGTTACGAGCAGTACTTC. This codes for CASSRGGGGYEQYF.

This clone was seen only once. V is TRBV7-2 and J is TRBJ1-6, with 8 nucleotides matching TRBD1. The germline V gene encodes CDR1 SGHTA and CDR2 FQGNSA. V shed 5 bases, J shed 7 bases, and the junction held 13 bases outside the gene matches. The CDR3 runs 17 residues. The DNA for the CDR3 is TGTGCCAGCAGCCTTAGGGGGCAGGGGGCGTTAAATTCACCCCTCCACTTT. This gives the protein CASSLRGQGALNSPLHF.

As to this clone: The identical CDR3 is also encoded by other nucleotide sequences in the sample. This chain connects TRBV10-3 to TRBJ1-5; D may be TRBD1 (6 bases). This CDR3 has 14 residues. V was trimmed by 6 bases and J by 3 bases, leaving 12 bases between them. CDR1 is ENHRY, CDR2 SYGVKD, per germline. CDR3 residues: CAIRTGGHNQPQHF. Written as DNA, the CDR3 is TGTGCCATCAGGACAGGAGGTCACAATCAGCCCCAGCATTTT.

The chain employs TRBV4-2 and TRBJ2-5; D is ambiguous. The CDR3 is 12 residues long. V was trimmed by 0 bases and J by 7 bases, leaving 6 bases between them. Germline V gene data show CDR1 as LGHNA and CDR2 as YNFKEQ. The CDR3 protein is CASSQDLVTQYF. Written as DNA, the CDR3 is TGTGCCAGCAGCCAAGATTTGGTGACCCAGTACTTC.

This chain joins TRBV30 and TRBJ2-5; possibly TRBD1 or TRBD2 for D (5 bases each). V lost 4 bases, J lost 5 bases, and 14 bases lay in between. CDR1 is GTSNPN, CDR2 SVGIG, per germline (reference sequence). The CDR3 contains 13 residues. For the CDR3, the DNA is TGTGCCTGGACCGTGGGACCCCGCGAGACCCAGTACTTC. Translating gives CAWTVGPRETQYF.

The chain employs TRBV7-9 and TRBJ2-7; 11 bases agree with TRBD2. The junction had 9 bases not matched to a gene; V was cut back by 1 base and J by 4 bases. CDR1 and CDR2 from the germline V gene are SEHNR and FQNEAQ (reference sequence). This CDR3 is 17 amino acids long. CDR3 coding DNA: TGTGCCAGCAGCTTAGGTCTAGCGGGAGGCAGTTTATACGAGCAGTACTTC. Its translation is CASSLGLAGGSLYEQYF.

The chain joins TRBV27 to TRBJ1-2; D possibly corresponds to TRBD1 (5 bases). V was clipped by 3 bases and J by 5 bases, with 19 bases between them. This CDR3 has 16 amino acids. Germline V gene data show CDR1 as MNHEY and CDR2 as SMNVEV (reference sequence). The CDR3 DNA reads TGTGCCAGCAGTTTCCTCCGGGACTTCTCGAATTATGGCTACACCTTC. This codes for CASSFLRDFSNYGYTF.

This chain joins TRBV6-6 and TRBJ2-3, with D tentatively TRBD1 (6 bases). The CDR3 extends over 15 amino acids. Germline values: CDR1 MNHNY, CDR2 SVGAGI (reference sequence). V lost 5 bases, J lost 3 bases, and 15 bases lay in between. The CDR3 loop reads CASSPPTGPTDTQYF. The CDR3 DNA follows: TGTGCCAGCAGTCCTCCTACAGGGCCAACAGATACGCAGTATTTT.